One sample yielded the 10 T cell receptor beta chains listed below, sequenced in a study of blood T cell repertoires in COVID-19. Generated by immunoSEQ multiplex PCR, the TCRdb table keeps only in-frame clones and is missing some. The table includes about 230,000 clones, roughly 80% detected once. Sequencing was carried out using peripheral blood. These receptors were obtained from an elderly woman with acute or convalescent COVID-19.

The rearrangement links TRBV19 to TRBJ2-7, with TRBD1 as a possible D gene (6 bases). This CDR3 region has 12 residues. CDR1 and CDR2 (germline): LNHDA, SQIVND (reference sequence). V was pared by 9 bases and J by 2 bases, with 11 bases between. The CDR3 nucleotides are TGTGCCAGCCGGGACAAAACCTACGAGCAGTACTTC. The encoded protein is CASRDKTYEQYF.

The gene calls are TRBV5-6 and TRBJ2-5; D perhaps matches TRBD2 (6 bases). CDR1 is SGHDT, CDR2 YYEEEE, per germline. The CDR3 is made up of 15 amino acids. V was shortened by 0 bases and J by 0 bases, with 9 bases between the two germline ends. For the CDR3, the DNA is TGTGCCAGCAGCTTGGGCAGGGACTACCAAGAGACCCAGTACTTC. Its protein product is CASSLGRDYQETQYF.

This clone was recorded once. The genes are TRBV11-2 and TRBJ2-5; D may be TRBD2 (7 bases). Deletions cut 6 bases from V and 0 bases from J, with 17 bases between. The CDR3 has 16 amino acids. The germline gives CDR1 SGHAT, CDR2 FQNNGV. The CDR3 region is CASSPRGAENQETQYF. In DNA form, the CDR3 reads TGTGCCAGCAGTCCCCGGGGGGCGGAGAACCAAGAGACCCAGTACTTC.

J is TRBJ2-3 and V is TRBV6-2 or TRBV6-3, with 13 bases fitting TRBD2. V lost 4 bases and J lost 9; bases outside the gene matches: 4. The CDR3 contains 14 residues. From germline, CDR1 is MNHEY and CDR2 SVGEGT. For the CDR3, the DNA is TGTGCCAGCAGTTTCGGACTAGCGGGGGCCACGCAGTATTTT. Amino acids: CASSFGLAGATQYF.

The chain employs TRBV9 and TRBJ2-7; TRBD2 aligns across 8 bases. From germline, CDR1 is SGDLS and CDR2 YYNGEE. The length of the CDR3 is 14 residues. J lost 2 bases, V lost 4 bases, and 5 bases had no gene match. CDR3 sequence: CASSSGGAAYEQYF. The DNA for the CDR3 is TGTGCCAGCAGCTCGGGGGGGGCGGCCTACGAGCAGTACTTC.

This clone showed up just a few times. The V and J genes are TRBV28 and TRBJ1-2, with D unresolved. The germline V and J ends were trimmed by 6 bases and 4 bases, with 9 bases remaining between them. The CDR3 sequence is 12 residues long. CDR1 and CDR2 (germline): MDHEN, SYDVKM. CDR3 DNA: TGTGCCAGCAGGCCGGAGATCTATGGCTACACCTTC. Translation gives CASRPEIYGYTF.

The chain couples TRBV28 to TRBJ1-5; 12 bases fit TRBD1. V lost 8 bases and J lost 7; bases outside the gene matches: 9. Germline V lookup: CDR1 MDHEN, CDR2 SYDVKM. The CDR3 length is 15 residues. The CDR3 DNA reads TGTGCCAGCGGATCGGGACAGGGGGCGACCCAGCCCCAGCATTTT. It translates to CASGSGQGATQPQHF.

This clone has only a few counts. The V and J genes are TRBV19 and TRBJ1-2; possibly TRBD1 for D (6 bases). Germline V gene lookup returns CDR1 LNHDA and CDR2 SQIVND (reference sequence). Trimming took off 3 bases at V and 6 bases at J, with 20 bases between the two ends. The CDR3 sequence is 16 residues long. This CDR3 is CASSIYGTTPENGYTF. DNA of the CDR3: TGTGCCAGTAGTATCTACGGGACAACCCCAGAGAATGGCTACACCTTC.

CDR3 amino acids: CASSMDSTYNEQFF. The CDR3 region has the DNA TGTGCCAGTAGTATGGACAGCACCTACAATGAGCAGTTCTTC. V usage is TRBV19 and J usage is TRBJ2-1; tentative D call: TRBD1 (6 bases). There are 14 residues in the CDR3. CDR1 and CDR2 (germline): LNHDA, SQIVND (reference sequence). Trimming removed 3 bases at V and 2 bases at J, with 8 bases between.

This clone was seen only a few times. This sequence joins TRBV12-3 or TRBV12-4 and TRBJ1-1; the D gene is possibly TRBD1 (6 bases). The length of the CDR3 is 12 residues. Trimming pared 6 bases from V and 12 bases from J, leaving 17 bases between. CDR3 coding DNA: TGTGCCAGCAGCCAAACTCACAGGGTAACTTTCTTT. This gives the protein CASSQTHRVTFF.